This TCR beta chain originates from a study of T cell changes during pregnancy in multiple sclerosis. Germline V gene sequence: CDR1 SNHLY, CDR2 FYNNEI. The CDR3 runs to 13 residues. Between the trimmed V and J ends, which lost 4 bases and 7 bases, there was a span of 13 bases. The method was immunoSEQ multiplex PCR; TCRdb's version includes in-frame clones alone and lacks a portion of them. Counted here are over 45,000 clones, about 94% occurring once; the ten biggest clones make up less than 3.5%. The gene calls are TRBV2 and TRBJ2-5; D perhaps matches TRBD1 (6 bases). The material was peripheral blood, obtained in the third trimester of pregnancy. This receptor was identified in a female donor in good health, enrolled as a control in a pregnancy study. The CDR3 sequence is CASSVGAPGTQYF. The CDR3, as DNA: TGTGCCAGCAGTGTGGGGGCGCCAGGGACCCAGTACTTC.